This entry lists 21 T cell receptor beta chains sequenced from one sample in a study of cytomegalovirus exposure and HLA in healthy donors. In the PCR, 60 Vbeta and 13 Jbeta primers were used. Using immunoSEQ multiplex PCR, the repertoire was profiled, and TCRdb retains in-frame clones only, with some absent. Among about 140,000 clones listed, just under 80% were seen once. The specimen was PBMCs. The receptors here all came from a man younger than 45 in good health and CMV-seronegative.

This clone was recorded once. This chain joins TRBV30 and TRBJ2-5; TRBD2 might be the D (6 bases). V was shortened by 4 bases and J by 8 bases, with 20 bases between the two germline ends. Germline CDR1 GTSNPN, CDR2 SVGIG (reference sequence). The CDR3 has 14 amino acids. The CDR3 loop is CAWTKGTGRGTQYF. The DNA of the CDR3 is TGTGCCTGGACTAAAGGGACTGGCCGGGGAACCCAGTACTTC.

The chain has TRBV6-5 and TRBJ1-4, with a tentative D call TRBD1 (6 bases). The CDR3 is 14 residues long. The V end lost 0 bases, the J end lost 8 bases, and 10 bases lay between the germline ends. Germline V CDR1 and CDR2: MNHEY, SVGAGI. CDR3 protein: CASSYSAGEEKLFF. CDR3 nucleotides: TGTGCCAGCAGTTACTCGGCAGGGGAAGAAAAACTGTTTTTT.

This clone showed up just once. The V call is TRBV5-1, the J call TRBJ2-1, with 8 bases aligning to TRBD2. This CDR3 contains 15 residues. Losses at the gene ends were 0 bases for V and 6 bases for J; bases not matched to a gene: 5. Germline V gene lookup returns CDR1 SGHRS and CDR2 YFSETQ. The CDR3 is CASSLESGRRNEQFF. The CDR3 bases are TGCGCCAGCAGCTTGGAGAGCGGGAGACGCAATGAGCAGTTCTTC.

The chain is built from TRBV5-1 and TRBJ2-1, with D perhaps TRBD2 (5 bases). CDR3 size: 15 residues. CDR1 and CDR2 from the germline V gene are SGHRS and YFSETQ. Trimming removed 4 bases at V and 3 bases at J, with 14 bases between. As DNA, the CDR3 is TGCGCCAGCAGCATAGGCCGGGATATCTACAATGAGCAGTTCTTC. It encodes CASSIGRDIYNEQFF.

The rearrangement joins TRBV7-9 to TRBJ2-3; the match to TRBD1 covers 8 bases. V trimming: 3 bases; J trimming: 3 bases; junction bases outside the gene matches: 8. The CDR3 length is 16 residues. Germline CDR1 is SEHNR and CDR2 is FQNEAQ (reference sequence). The CDR3 nucleotides read TGTGCCAGCAGCTTCGGGACAGGCTTCCTAACAGATACGCAGTATTTT. The encoded protein is CASSFGTGFLTDTQYF. Using reference TRBV7-9 and TRBJ2-3 for the parts outside the CDR3, the full variable domain is DTGVSQNPRHKITKRGQNVTFRCDPISEHNRLYWYRQTLGQGPEFLTYFQNEAQLEKSRLLSDRFSAERPKGSFSTLEIQRTEQGDSAMYLCASSFGTGFLTDTQYFGPGTRLTVL.

V gene TRBV2 combines with J gene TRBJ2-7; no clear D. The V end was cut by 6 bases, the J end by 0 bases, with 6 bases between. Germline-derived CDR1 and CDR2 are SNHLY and FYNNEI. CDR3 length equals 12 residues. The CDR3 here is CASRVSSYEQYF. CDR3 sequence (DNA): TGTGCCAGCAGGGTGAGCTCCTACGAGCAGTACTTC.

This clone was seen a few times. The J gene is TRBJ2-7, the V gene TRBV5-1, with 7 positions matching TRBD2. The V gene end was trimmed by 3 bases and the J gene end by 2 bases; junction bases not matched to a gene: 8. In germline, CDR1 is SGHRS, CDR2 YFSETQ. The CDR3 has 15 amino acids. CDR3 DNA sequence: TGCGCCAGCAGCTCCGCCGGGACTAACGCCTACGAGCAGTACTTC. It translates to CASSSAGTNAYEQYF.

This sequence joins TRBV6-1 and TRBJ1-1; maybe TRBD1 (5 bases). The germline gives CDR1 MNHNS, CDR2 SASEGT. This CDR3 comprises 14 residues. Trimming took 4 bases from V and 1 from J, leaving 10 bases between them. CDR3 nucleotides: TGTGCCAGCAGTGGACGGGGGAGGAACACTGAAGCTTTCTTT. It codes for CASSGRGRNTEAFF.

V usage is TRBV27 and J usage is TRBJ1-6; perhaps TRBD1 as D (6 bases). The germline V gene has CDR1 MNHEY and CDR2 SMNVEV (reference sequence). Trimming took off 3 bases at V and 7 bases at J, with 13 bases between the two ends. The CDR3 runs 15 residues. CDR3 sequence reads: CASSLSSQGNSPLHF. The CDR3 DNA reads TGTGCCAGCAGTTTGTCCAGTCAGGGGAATTCACCCCTCCACTTT.

V is TRBV28 and J is TRBJ2-7; tentatively, D is TRBD2 (6 bases). Trimming left V 2 bases short and J 7 bases short, with 9 bases between. In germline, CDR1 is MDHEN, CDR2 SYDVKM. The CDR3 spans 12 residues. The CDR3, as DNA: TGTGCCAGCAGTTTAGGGGGGAGGGAGCAGTACTTC. As protein: CASSLGGREQYF.

The CDR3, as DNA: TGTGCCAGCGACTCAGATAGCAATCAGCCCCAGCATTTT. Its translation: CASDSDSNQPQHF. The chain carries TRBV27 and TRBJ1-5; D not resolved. Trimming cost V 8 bases and J 0 bases, with 8 bases left between them. This CDR3 spans 13 amino acids. The germline CDR1 and CDR2 sequences are MNHEY and SMNVEV (reference sequence).

The V call is TRBV28, the J call TRBJ1-6, with TRBD1 matching 9 bases. CDR3 length: 15 residues. CDR1 and CDR2 from the germline V gene are MDHEN and SYDVKM. V was pared by 4 bases and J by 7 bases, with 5 bases of the junction left unmatched. CDR3 sequence reads: CASSSGDRENSPLHF. The CDR3 DNA reads TGTGCCAGCAGTTCCGGGGACAGGGAAAATTCACCCCTCCACTTT.

This rearrangement joins TRBV4-1 to TRBJ2-6, with a possible D match to TRBD1 (6 bases). The CDR3 loop spans 19 amino acids. V shed 0 bases and J shed 4 bases, with 19 bases lying between them. Germline values: CDR1 MGHRA, CDR2 YSYEKL. CDR3 coding DNA: TGCGCCAGCAGCCAAGATAGGGACACCCACCGGGGAGGGGCCAACGTCCTGACTTTC. It yields the protein CASSQDRDTHRGGANVLTF.

The gene calls are TRBV29-1 and TRBJ2-2; the match to TRBD2 covers 10 bases. V gave up 4 bases and J gave up 2 bases; unmatched junction bases: 4. CDR1 and CDR2 from the germline V gene are SQVTM and ANQGSEA. CDR3 length: 15 amino acids. Written as DNA, the CDR3 is TGCAGCGTTGTACCTAGCGGGAGAAACACCGGGGAGCTGTTTTTT. Residues: CSVVPSGRNTGELFF.

The chain recombines TRBV7-2 with TRBJ1-2, with D uncertain. Germline V gene lookup returns CDR1 SGHTA and CDR2 FQGNSA. Between the trimmed V and J ends, which lost 5 bases and 3 bases, there was a span of 10 bases. The CDR3 is 13 amino acids. For the CDR3, the DNA is TGTGCCAGCAGCCCCGGGTCCCACTATGGCTACACCTTC. Protein: CASSPGSHYGYTF.

The chain joins TRBV28 to TRBJ2-1, with 12 bases lining up with TRBD1. This CDR3 comprises 15 residues. Germline CDR1 MDHEN, CDR2 SYDVKM. V lost 5 bases to trimming and J lost 7 bases; unmatched junction nucleotides: 6. For the CDR3, the DNA is TGTGCCAGCAGTAAGGGGGGACAGGGGGCGAATGAGCAGTTCTTC. Encoded protein: CASSKGGQGANEQFF.

The chain combines TRBV29-1 with TRBJ1-4; the match to TRBD1 covers 9 bases. The CDR3 is 14 residues long. Unmatched junction bases numbered 7, after V lost 7 bases and J lost 4 bases. Looked up from germline, CDR1 is SQVTM and CDR2 is ANQGSEA. As DNA, the CDR3 is TGCAGCGCCTTAATGGACAGGGGTAATGAAAAACTGTTTTTT. Amino acid sequence: CSALMDRGNEKLFF. Full variable domain (missing parts from reference TRBV29-1 and TRBJ1-4): SAVISQKPSRDICQRGTSLTIQCQVDSQVTMMFWYRQQPGQSLTLIATANQGSEATYESGFVIDKFPISRPNLTFSTLTVSNMSPEDSSIYLCSALMDRGNEKLFFGSGTQLSVL.

V usage is TRBV4-2 and J usage is TRBJ2-2; 9 bases are shared with TRBD1. V trimming: 2 bases; J trimming: 9 bases; junction bases outside the gene matches: 13. The CDR3 runs to 17 residues. From germline, CDR1 is LGHNA and CDR2 YNFKEQ. CDR3 DNA sequence: TGTGCCAGCAGCCAACCCCACGGACAGGGGAATCGCAGGGAGCTGTTTTTT. It translates to CASSQPHGQGNRRELFF.

The J gene is TRBJ2-3, the V gene TRBV29-1; 13 bases map to TRBD2. Germline V gene data show CDR1 as SQVTM and CDR2 as ANQGSEA. This CDR3 spans 15 amino acids. After removal of 5 bases from V and 0 bases from J, the junction contained 2 bases not matched to a gene. The DNA of the CDR3 is TGCAGCGTTACTAGCGGGAGGGCAAGCACAGATACGCAGTATTTT. Residues: CSVTSGRASTDTQYF.

The rearrangement joins TRBV2 to TRBJ2-3, with 8 bases matching TRBD2. Per germline, CDR1 SNHLY and CDR2 FYNNEI. The V gene end was trimmed by 11 bases and the J gene end by 2 bases; junction bases not matched to a gene: 9. The CDR3 totals 14 residues. CDR3 sequence (DNA): TGTGCCGGAGGACAGCGGGGGACCACAGATACGCAGTATTTT. It encodes CAGGQRGTTDTQYF.

V and J are TRBV30 and TRBJ2-1; no firm D call. The V and J ends lost 7 bases and 5 bases respectively, with 27 bases between them. The germline V gene has CDR1 GTSNPN and CDR2 SVGIG (reference sequence). The CDR3 loop spans 17 amino acids. As DNA, the CDR3 is TGTGCCTCCCAAAAGTCCGCCACTAACGTCGGAGACAATGAGCAGTTCTTC. Protein sequence: CASQKSATNVGDNEQFF.